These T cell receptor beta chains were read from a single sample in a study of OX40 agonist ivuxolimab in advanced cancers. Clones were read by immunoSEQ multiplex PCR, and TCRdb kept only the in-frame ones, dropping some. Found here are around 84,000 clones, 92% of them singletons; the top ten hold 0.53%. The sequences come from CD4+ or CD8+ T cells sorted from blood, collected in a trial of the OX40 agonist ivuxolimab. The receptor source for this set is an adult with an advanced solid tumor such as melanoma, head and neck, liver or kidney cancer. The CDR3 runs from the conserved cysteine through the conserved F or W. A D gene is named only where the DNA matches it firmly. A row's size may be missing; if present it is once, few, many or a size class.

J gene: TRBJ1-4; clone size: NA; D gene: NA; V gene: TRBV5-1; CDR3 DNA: TGCGCCAGCAGCTTGGGGGCCCCTCCGGATGAAAAACTGTTTTTT; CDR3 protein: CASSLGAPPDEKLFF
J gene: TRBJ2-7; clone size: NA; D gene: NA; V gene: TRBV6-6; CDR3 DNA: TGTGCCAGCAGGGAACGCCCGGACAACTACGAGCAGTACTTC; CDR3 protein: CASRERPDNYEQYF
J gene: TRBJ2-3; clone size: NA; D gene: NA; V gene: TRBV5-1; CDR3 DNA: TGCGCCAGCAGCTTCCGGCCCTACAGCGCAGATACGCAGTATTTT; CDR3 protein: CASSFRPYSADTQYF
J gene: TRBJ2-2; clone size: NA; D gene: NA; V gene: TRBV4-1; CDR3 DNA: TGCGCCAGCAGCCCCACAGGGCCTTTGGGGACCGGGGAGCTGTTTTTT; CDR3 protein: CASSPTGPLGTGELFF
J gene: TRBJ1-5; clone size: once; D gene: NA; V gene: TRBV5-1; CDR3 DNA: TGCGCCAGCAGCTTCGATGATCCAAACCAGCCCCAGCATTTT; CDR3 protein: CASSFDDPNQPQHF
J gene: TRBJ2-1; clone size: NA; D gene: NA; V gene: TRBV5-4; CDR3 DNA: TGTGCCAGCAGTCTAGAGGCGGAGCAGTTCTTC; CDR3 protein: CASSLEAEQFF
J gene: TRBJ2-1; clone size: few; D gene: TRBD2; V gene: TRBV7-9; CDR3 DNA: TGTGCCATCCCGGGAGAGACTAGCAGAACTTCGAGCTCCTACAATGAGCAGTTCTTC; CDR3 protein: CAIPGETSRTSSSYNEQFF
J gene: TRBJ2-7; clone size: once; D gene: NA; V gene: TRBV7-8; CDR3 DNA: TGTGCCAGCAGCTTAGACAGGACCTCGGACGAGCAGTACTTC; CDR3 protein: CASSLDRTSDEQYF
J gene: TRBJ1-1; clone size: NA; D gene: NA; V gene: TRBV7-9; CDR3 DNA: TGTGCCAGCAGCTTAGGCACGGCGAACACTGAAGCTTTCTTT; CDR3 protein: CASSLGTANTEAFF
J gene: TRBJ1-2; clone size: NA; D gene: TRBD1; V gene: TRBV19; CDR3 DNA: TGTGCCCCACACAGGAGCCGGGACAGGGGTTCTCACTATGGCTACACCTTC; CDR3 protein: CAPHRSRDRGSHYGYTF
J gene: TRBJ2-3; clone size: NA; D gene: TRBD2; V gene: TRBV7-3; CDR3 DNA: TGTGCCAGCAGCTTAGGACTAGCGGGAGGAAGTACGCAGTATTTT; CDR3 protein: CASSLGLAGGSTQYF
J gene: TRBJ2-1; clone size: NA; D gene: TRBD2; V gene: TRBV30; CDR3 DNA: TGTGCCTGGAGTGCGGGACTAGCGGGAGGGGGTAATGAGCAGTTCTTC; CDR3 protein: CAWSAGLAGGGNEQFF
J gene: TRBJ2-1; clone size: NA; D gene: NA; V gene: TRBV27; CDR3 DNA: TGTGCCAGCAGCTTTTACTCCTACAATGAGCAGTTCTTC; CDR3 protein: CASSFYSYNEQFF
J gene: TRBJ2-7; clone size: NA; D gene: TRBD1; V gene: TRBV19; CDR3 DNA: TGTGCCAGTAGTATCCAGAACAGGGGCCACTCCTACGAGCAGTACTTC; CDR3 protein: CASSIQNRGHSYEQYF
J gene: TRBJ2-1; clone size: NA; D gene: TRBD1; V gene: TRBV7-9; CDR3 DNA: TGTGCCAGCACCCTCGTCCCGGGACAGGGGCCTTACAATGAGCAGTTCTTC; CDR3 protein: CASTLVPGQGPYNEQFF
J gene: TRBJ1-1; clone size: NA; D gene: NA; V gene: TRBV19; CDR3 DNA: TGTGCCAGTAGTCCGCAGGGGAACACTGAAGCTTTCTTT; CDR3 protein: CASSPQGNTEAFF
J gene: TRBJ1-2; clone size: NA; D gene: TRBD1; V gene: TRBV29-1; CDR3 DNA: TGCAGCGTTGAGGACAGGGCGGAGCATGGCTACACCTTC; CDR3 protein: CSVEDRAEHGYTF
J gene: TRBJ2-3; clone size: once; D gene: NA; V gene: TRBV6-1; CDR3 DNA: TGTGCCAGCAGTGGAACAGGGGAGGCAGATACGCAGTATTTT; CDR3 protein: CASSGTGEADTQYF
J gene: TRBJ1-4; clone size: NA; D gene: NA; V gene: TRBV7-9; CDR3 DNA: TGTGCCAGCAGCGCCCGACTAACCGGGCCTCGAGATGAAAAACTGTTTTTT; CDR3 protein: CASSARLTGPRDEKLFF
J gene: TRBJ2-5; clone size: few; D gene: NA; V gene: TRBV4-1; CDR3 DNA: TGCGCCAGCAGCCAAGGTCCAGGGCAAGAGACCCAGTACTTC; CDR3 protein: CASSQGPGQETQYF
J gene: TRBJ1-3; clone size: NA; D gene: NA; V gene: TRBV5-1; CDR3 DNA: TGCGCCAGCAGCTTTAACAGGGCCGAAAACACCATATATTTT; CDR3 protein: CASSFNRAENTIYF
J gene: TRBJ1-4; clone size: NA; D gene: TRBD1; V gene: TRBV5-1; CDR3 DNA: TGCGCCAGCAGCTTGGGGGACAGGGATGGTGAAAAACTGTTTTTT; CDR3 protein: CASSLGDRDGEKLFF
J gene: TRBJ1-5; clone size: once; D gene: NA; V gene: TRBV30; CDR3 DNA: TGTGCCTGGAGTGTAGGGCAGGATCAGCCCCAGCATTTT; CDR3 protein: CAWSVGQDQPQHF
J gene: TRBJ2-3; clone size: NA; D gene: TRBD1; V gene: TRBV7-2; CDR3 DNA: TGTGCCAGCAGCTCCGATTCAGGGGGCGCAGGCACAGATACGCAGTATTTT; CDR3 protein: CASSSDSGGAGTDTQYF
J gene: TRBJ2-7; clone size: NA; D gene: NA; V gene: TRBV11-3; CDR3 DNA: TGTGCCAGCAGCTTAGATCTGAGGCTGGGGGCGGTTTCCGAGCAGTACTTC; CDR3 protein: CASSLDLRLGAVSEQYF
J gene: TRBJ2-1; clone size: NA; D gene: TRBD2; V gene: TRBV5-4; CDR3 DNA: TGTGCCAGCAGCTTCCGGCTGACTAGCGGGAGGCGGAATGAGCAGTTCTTC; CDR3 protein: CASSFRLTSGRRNEQFF
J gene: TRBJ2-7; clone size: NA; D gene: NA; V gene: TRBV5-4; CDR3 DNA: TGTGCCAGCAGCTCTGGGGCTCTCCTCTCCTACGAGCAGTACTTC; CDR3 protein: CASSSGALLSYEQYF
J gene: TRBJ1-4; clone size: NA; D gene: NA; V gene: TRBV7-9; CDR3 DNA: TGTGCCAGCAGCTTAGCCAGGGAGGGTGAAAAACTGTTTTTT; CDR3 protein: CASSLAREGEKLFF
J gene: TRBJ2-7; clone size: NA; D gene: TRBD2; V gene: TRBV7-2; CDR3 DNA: TGTGCCAGCACCCTCTGGGGCGGGAGGGCCTACGAGCAGTACTTC; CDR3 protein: CASTLWGGRAYEQYF
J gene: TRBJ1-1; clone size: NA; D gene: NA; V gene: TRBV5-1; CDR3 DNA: TGCGCCAGCGCACCGGACGGGTCGAACACTGAAGCTTTCTTT; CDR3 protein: CASAPDGSNTEAFF
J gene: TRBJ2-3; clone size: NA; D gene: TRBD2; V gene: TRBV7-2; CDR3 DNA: TGTGCCAGCAGCTCAAGACTAGCGGCATCAATAGGAGATACGCAGTATTTT; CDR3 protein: CASSSRLAASIGDTQYF
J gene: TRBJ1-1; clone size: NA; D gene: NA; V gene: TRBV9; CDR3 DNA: TGTGCCAGCAGCCCCTTTTCGAGAAGGAACACTGAAGCTTTCTTT; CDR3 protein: CASSPFSRRNTEAFF
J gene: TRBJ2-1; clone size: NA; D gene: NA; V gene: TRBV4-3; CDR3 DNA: TGCGCCAGCAGCTTTTCTAGTCAGTCCTACAATGAGCAGTTCTTC; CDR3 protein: CASSFSSQSYNEQFF
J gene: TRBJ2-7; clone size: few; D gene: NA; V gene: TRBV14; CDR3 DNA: TGTGCCAGCAGCCCTATAGCGGACTCGATAACGAGGGAGCAGTACTTC; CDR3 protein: CASSPIADSITREQYF
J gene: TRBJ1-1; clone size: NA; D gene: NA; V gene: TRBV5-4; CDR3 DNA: TGTGCCAGCACCCCGTCGGGGGGATGGAACACTGAAGCTTTCTTT; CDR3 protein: CASTPSGGWNTEAFF
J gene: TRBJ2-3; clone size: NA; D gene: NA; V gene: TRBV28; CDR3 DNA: TGTGCCAGCAGTTCCTGGGACCTACGGGCGTACACAGATACGCAGTATTTT; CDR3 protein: CASSSWDLRAYTDTQYF
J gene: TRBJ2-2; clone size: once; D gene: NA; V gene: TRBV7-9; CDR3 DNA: TGTGCCAGCAGCAAAGATGGGTTACGCGGGGAGCTGTTTTTT; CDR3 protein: CASSKDGLRGELFF
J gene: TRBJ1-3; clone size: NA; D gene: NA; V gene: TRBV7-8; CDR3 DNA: TGTGCCAGCAGCTACAGGGATTACGGAAACACCATATATTTT; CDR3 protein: CASSYRDYGNTIYF
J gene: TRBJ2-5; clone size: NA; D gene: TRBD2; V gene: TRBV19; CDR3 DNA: TGTGCCAGTAGCCGAAATACCGGGACTAGGGGGCAAGAGACCCAGTACTTC; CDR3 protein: CASSRNTGTRGQETQYF
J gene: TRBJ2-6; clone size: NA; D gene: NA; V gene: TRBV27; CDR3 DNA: TGTGCCAGCAGGATCGGCGGGTCTGGGGCCAACGTCCTGACTTTC; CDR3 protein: CASRIGGSGANVLTF
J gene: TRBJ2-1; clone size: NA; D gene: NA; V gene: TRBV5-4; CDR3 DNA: TGTGCCAGCAGCGGAACTAGGACGGTGGTATCCTACAATGAGCAGTTCTTC; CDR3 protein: CASSGTRTVVSYNEQFF
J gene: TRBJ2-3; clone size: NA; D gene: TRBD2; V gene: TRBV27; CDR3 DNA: TGTGCCAGCACCTCTTACGACGGGAGCGGGAGGGACACAGATACGCAGTATTTT; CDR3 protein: CASTSYDGSGRDTDTQYF
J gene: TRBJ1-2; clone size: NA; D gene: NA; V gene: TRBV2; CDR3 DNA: TGTGCCAGCACACGGGACCTCTCAAGGAACTATGGCTACACCTTC; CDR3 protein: CASTRDLSRNYGYTF
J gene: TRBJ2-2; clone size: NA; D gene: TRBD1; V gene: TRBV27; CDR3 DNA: TGTGCCAGCAGTATGAACAGGGGGCAAACCGGGGAGCTGTTTTTT; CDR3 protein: CASSMNRGQTGELFF
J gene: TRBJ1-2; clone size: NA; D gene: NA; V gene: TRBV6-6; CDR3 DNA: TGTGCCAGCAGTAGAGATGGAGGGTATGGCTACACCTTC; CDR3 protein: CASSRDGGYGYTF
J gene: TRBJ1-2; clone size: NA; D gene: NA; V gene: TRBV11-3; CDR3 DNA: TGTGCCAGCAGCTTAGGCCAAAACTATGGCTACACCTTC; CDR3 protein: CASSLGQNYGYTF
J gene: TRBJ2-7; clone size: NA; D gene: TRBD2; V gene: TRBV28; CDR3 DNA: TGTGCCAGCAGGGGGGGGACTAGCGGGCCATACGAGCAGTACTTC; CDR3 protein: CASRGGTSGPYEQYF
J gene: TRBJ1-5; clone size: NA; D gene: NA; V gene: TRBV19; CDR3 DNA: TGTGCCAGTAGTGTCGCGGACCATCGGGGGTTTCAGCCCCAGCATTTT; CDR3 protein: CASSVADHRGFQPQHF